This TCR beta chain comes out of a study of beta chain features in type 1 diabetes (dated by TCRdb to the late 2010s). Study-wide context: No differences in mean age, gender distribution, total cell number or subset yield were found between patients and healthy donors. The study compared TCRB repertoires of sorted circulating CD4+ T cell subsets between recently diagnosed type 1 diabetes patients and matched healthy donors. Across all samples, 107,917,701 sorted cells were examined, and cell number per subset correlated strongly with RNA yield. Naive and central memory subsets were obtained from all 28 donors, but regulatory and stem cell-like memory subsets were isolated from only 8 patients and roughly eight healthy donors.

Relative to germline, V is 10 bases shorter and J is 5 bases shorter, with 12 bases between their ends. The germline V gene sets CDR1 to ENHRY and CDR2 to SYGVKD. Counted from cysteine to phenylalanine, this CDR3 has 11 amino acids. The CDR3 DNA has 33 bases and is translated from base 1. Summary of the overall study and its limitations: Naive, central memory and regulatory TCRB repertoires appeared to be more alike among patients than among healthy donors. At VDJ recombination sites, type 1 diabetes patients had fewer insertions and more deleted nucleotides, which implies abnormalities in thymic rearrangement. Because the HLA sub-analyses included only small numbers of individuals, any influence of HLA type on TCRB rearrangement was left unresolved. Because cDNA was sequenced instead of genomic DNA, activated cells with high expression could be over-represented, although the groups did not differ in activation or CD3 levels. PCR might favor shorter templates, but patient and control samples were amplified and corrected together, so any skew would affect both groups equally. A moderate but significant shortening of TCRB CDR3 length was observed in type 1 diabetes patients in all four CD4+ subsets.

With respect to this clone: Which antigen it targets is not known. No much larger clonotype is one base removed from it; base qualities were not supplied.

The High Capacity cDNA Reverse Transcription Kit was used to reverse transcribe all of the isolated RNA, meaning that expressed TCRB transcripts were what got sequenced. Deep immunoSEQ sequencing was applied to naive, central memory and regulatory T cell samples, giving an average of about 3.57 million total reads per sample. Sorted cells were lysed in RLT buffer, and RNA was extracted using DNase-treated RNeasy Micro or Mini kits according to cell number. Each cell subset was processed on its own to prevent cross-contamination, while patient and healthy donor samples were processed together. The immunoSEQ multiplex PCR was used to amplify TCRB sequences from cDNA, yielding 87-bp fragments that span the CDR3 region. Amplicons were sequenced on the Illumina HiSeq platform. From the authors' description of their analysis: PCR bias was computationally corrected using synthetic template baselines, reads within Hamming distance 2 were collapsed, and singletons that could not be merged were discarded. By aligning reads against IMGT, V, D and J genes, CDR3 length, and insertions or deletions at six rearrangement sites were assigned. Clonotype counts were normalized to sorted cell number within each subset before computing true diversity and Gini coefficients with the tcR R package. Repertoire sharing was quantified using the overlap coefficient calculated on TCRB nucleotide sequences. As a proxy for the pre-selection repertoire, out-of-frame TCRB sequences from naive cells were analyzed. TCRdb took this table from immuneACCESS and kept in-frame rearrangements with V and J called. Such tables lack part of the clones; where checked against another copy, unresolved V genes explain under half of the gap, and the rest is unexplained. The V and J calls and clone size were taken over from that table, and D and trimming were inferred from the DNA. The sample table lists fewer than 900,000 clones, roughly 15% of them with a count of one. Of the sample, 0.023% falls within the top ten clones.

A single peripheral blood draw of around 120 mL on average was collected from each donor into heparinised tubes. A BD FACSAria II and a panel including CD45RO, CCR7, CD25, CD127, CD95 and CD27 were used to sort naive, central memory, regulatory and stem cell-like memory CD4+ T cells. Purity was above 95% for every sorted population. Right away, PBMCs were isolated by Lymphoprep density gradient centrifugation and were stained directly, with no culture step. So that batch effects would be minimized, each experiment stained and sorted samples in pairs, pairing one healthy donor with one patient. Sequenced sample: naive CD4+ T cells from blood. This sample's cell subset or site label indicates: true naive CD4+ T cells. The chain is encoded by TRBV10-3 joined to TRBJ2-7; the D assignment is uncertain and may be TRBD1 or TRBD2, with 5 bases supporting each. This clonotype originated in a woman aged 18-35 years in good health. The CDR3 protein sequence reads: CASRLGDEQYF. The DNA sequence follows: TGTGCCAGTCGACTGGGGGACGAGCAGTACTTC.